Listed here are 11 T cell receptor beta chains from one sample, sequenced in a study of cytomegalovirus exposure and HLA in healthy donors. 13 Jbeta primers and 60 Vbeta primers were used for the PCR. The protocol was immunoSEQ multiplex PCR, while the TCRdb copy is restricted to in-frame clones and leaves out a portion. Here the sample spans over 100,000 clones, about 83% being singletons. Sample: PBMCs. The origin of the receptors is a woman between 25 and 40 years old in good health and CMV-seronegative.

The chain couples TRBV4-1 to TRBJ1-6; maybe TRBD1 (5 bases). This CDR3 contains 19 residues. The germline gives CDR1 MGHRA, CDR2 YSYEKL. V gave up 4 bases and J gave up 4 bases, with 23 bases separating them. CDR3 sequence: CASSLFLGVSAIYNSPLHF. In DNA, the CDR3 is TGCGCCAGCAGCCTTTTCTTAGGGGTTTCGGCTATTTATAATTCACCCCTCCACTTT.

J is TRBJ2-3 and V is TRBV7-2, with TRBD1 as a possible D gene (5 bases). Trimming stripped 5 bases from V and 6 bases from J, with 9 bases between. The CDR3 loop spans 12 amino acids. The germline CDR1 and CDR2 sequences are SGHTA and FQGNSA. The CDR3 sequence: CASSQGMDTQYF. In DNA, the CDR3 is TGTGCCAGCAGCCAGGGCATGGATACGCAGTATTTT.

Only a few counts were recorded for this clone. The chain couples TRBV28 to TRBJ2-7, with D possibly matching TRBD2 (6 bases). The CDR3 spans 14 residues. Germline values: CDR1 MDHEN, CDR2 SYDVKM. V dropped 4 bases and J dropped 0 bases, with 10 bases sitting between them. CDR3 region: CASSSSVSSYEQYF. Here the CDR3 DNA reads TGTGCCAGCAGTTCTAGCGTGTCCTCCTACGAGCAGTACTTC. The full variable domain, its missing parts supplied by reference TRBV28 and TRBJ2-7, is DVKVTQSSRYLVKRTGEKVFLECVQDMDHENMFWYRQDPGLGLRLIYFSYDVKMKEKGDIPEGYSVSREKKERFSLILESASTNQTSMYLCASSSSVSSYEQYFGPGTRLTVT.

The genes are TRBV15 and TRBJ2-5; TRBD1 aligns across 9 bases. The J call may be mistaken, given a closer DNA end match to TRBJ2-7. The CDR3 has 15 residues. Germline CDR1 is LNHNV and CDR2 is YYDKDF (reference sequence). The CDR3 coding sequence is TGTGCCACCAGCTCGCCGGGACAGGGAGCCTACGAGCAGTACTTC. Encoded protein: CATSSPGQGAYEQYF.

The J gene is TRBJ1-4, the V gene TRBV5-4; the match to TRBD1 covers 8 bases. The ends lost 1 base at V and 8 bases at J; junction bases unmatched: 4. Germline CDR1 SGHNT, CDR2 YYREEE (reference sequence). The CDR3 is 14 amino acids. CDR3 coding DNA: TGTGCCAGCAGCTTGCAGGGGGCCTCGGAAAAACTGTTTTTT. Translation gives CASSLQGASEKLFF. Based on the CDR3 plus reference TRBV5-4 and TRBJ1-4, the full variable domain is ETGVTQSPTHLIKTRGQQVTLRCSSQSGHNTVSWYQQALGQGPQFIFQYYREEENGRGNFPPRFSGLQFPNYSSELNVNALELDDSALYLCASSLQGASEKLFFGSGTQLSVL.

The gene calls are TRBV5-1 and TRBJ1-5, with 12 bases matching TRBD1. The CDR3 spans 15 residues. V was clipped by 0 bases and J by 10 bases; unmatched bases: 5. Germline CDR1 is SGHRS and CDR2 is YFSETQ. The CDR3 nucleotides read TGCGCCAGCAGCTTGGGGGACAGGGGGCAGGAACCCCAGCATTTT. Its protein product is CASSLGDRGQEPQHF.

The V gene is TRBV4-1, the J gene TRBJ2-7, with 9 bases that match TRBD2. Per the germline V gene, CDR1 is MGHRA and CDR2 is YSYEKL. Losses at the gene ends were 4 bases for V and 2 bases for J; bases not matched to a gene: 6. The CDR3 totals 15 residues. The DNA for the CDR3 is TGCGCCAGCAGCCCTGAGGTAGCGGGGGCCTACGAGCAGTACTTC. Translation: CASSPEVAGAYEQYF.

The gene calls are TRBV5-1 and TRBJ1-1; a weak D match, TRBD1 (5 bases). This CDR3 has 15 amino acids. CDR1 is SGHRS, CDR2 YFSETQ, per germline. The V gene lost 5 bases and the J gene lost 3 bases, with 17 bases spanning the gap. The CDR3 loop is CASRRAGGRYTEAFF. CDR3 DNA: TGCGCCAGCAGGCGTGCGGGGGGTCGGTACACTGAAGCTTTCTTT.

For the CDR3, the DNA is TGTGCCAGTAGTATCGGGACAGGGTCTGTCAATGAGCAGTTCTTC. As protein: CASSIGTGSVNEQFF. This chain joins TRBV19 and TRBJ2-1, with 9 bases aligning to TRBD1. The CDR3 covers 15 residues. With V trimmed by 3 bases and J by 6 bases, 6 bases remained unmatched. Germline CDR1 LNHDA, CDR2 SQIVND (reference sequence).

The chain employs TRBV19 and TRBJ2-7; possible D gene TRBD1, 5 bases. The germline CDR1 and CDR2 sequences are LNHDA and SQIVND (reference sequence). CDR3 length equals 14 residues. V was pared by 1 base and J by 0 bases, with 7 bases between. The DNA of the CDR3 is TGTGCCAGTAGTATAGGGGGCAACTCCTACGAGCAGTACTTC. Residues: CASSIGGNSYEQYF.

V gene TRBV5-8 combines with J gene TRBJ2-7; TRBD2 matches at 7 bases. In germline, CDR1 is SGHTS, CDR2 YDEGEE. Unmatched junction bases numbered 9, after V lost 7 bases and J lost 2 bases. The CDR3 contains 14 residues. The CDR3 DNA reads TGTGCCAGCTCCCGGGGGGTTCCCACCTACGAGCAGTACTTC. Its protein product is CASSRGVPTYEQYF.